The 6 T cell receptor beta chains below were found in one sample sequenced in a study of radiotherapy plus CTLA-4 blockade in lung cancer. TCRdb's table, derived via immunoSEQ multiplex PCR, lists solely in-frame clones and lacks some. Among 55,000 to 80,000 clones, 60% to 85% were seen once, and the ten largest hold about 4.5%. Sequences were derived from peripheral blood, sampled from a patient treated with radiotherapy plus ipilimumab. These receptors were taken from a human donor with non-small cell lung cancer who had a complete response to radiotherapy plus ipilimumab.

With regard to this clone: The same CDR3 arises from other DNA sequences in this sample as well. J is TRBJ2-5 and V is TRBV6-1; the D is unclear. CDR3 length: 12 residues. CDR1 is MNHNS, CDR2 SASEGT, per germline. V was pared by 6 bases and J by 1 base, with 6 bases between. The CDR3 is CASRALQETQYF. For the CDR3, the DNA is TGTGCCAGCAGGGCTCTCCAAGAGACCCAGTACTTC.

V is TRBV13 and J is TRBJ1-1, with 7 bases fitting TRBD1. J was trimmed by 8 bases and V by 4 bases; bases with no gene match: 7. The germline V gene has CDR1 PRHDT and CDR2 FYEKMQ (reference sequence). This CDR3 is 13 amino acids long. The CDR3 nucleotides read TGTGCCAGCAGCTCGCCAGGGGGTATGGAAGCTTTCTTT. The encoded protein is CASSSPGGMEAFF.

CDR3 loop: CASSLEFRGYTF. The CDR3 DNA is TGTGCCAGCAGCTTGGAGTTCCGTGGCTACACCTTC. The V call is TRBV5-4, the J call TRBJ1-2; D not certain. CDR1 and CDR2 (germline): SGHNT, YYREEE (reference sequence). V lost 0 bases to trimming and J lost 7 bases, with 7 bases between them. The CDR3 loop spans 12 amino acids.

The rearrangement links TRBV19 to TRBJ1-2; no clear D. The germline CDR1 and CDR2 sequences are LNHDA and SQIVND (reference sequence). V was clipped by 1 base and J by 5 bases, with 8 bases between them. The CDR3 extends over 13 amino acids. CDR3 region: CASSIVTGYGYTF. CDR3 coding DNA: TGTGCCAGTAGTATAGTTACGGGGTATGGCTACACCTTC.

V is TRBV2 and J is TRBJ1-2, with D unclear. V was shortened by 2 bases and J by 4 bases, with 17 bases between the two germline ends. CDR1 is SNHLY, CDR2 FYNNEI, per germline. The CDR3 has 16 residues. The chain's CDR3 is CASSEYAVGFSYGYTF. The CDR3 DNA is TGTGCCAGCAGTGAATACGCAGTGGGATTTAGCTATGGCTACACCTTC.

The chain has TRBV2 and TRBJ1-3; 8 nucleotides match TRBD1. The CDR3 contains 18 residues. The germline gives CDR1 SNHLY, CDR2 FYNNEI. V was pared by 4 bases and J by 0 bases, with 11 bases of the junction left unmatched. CDR3 sequence: CASSAGTGRISSGNTIYF. The CDR3 region has the DNA TGTGCCAGCAGTGCCGGGACAGGTCGGATTAGCTCTGGAAACACCATATATTTT.